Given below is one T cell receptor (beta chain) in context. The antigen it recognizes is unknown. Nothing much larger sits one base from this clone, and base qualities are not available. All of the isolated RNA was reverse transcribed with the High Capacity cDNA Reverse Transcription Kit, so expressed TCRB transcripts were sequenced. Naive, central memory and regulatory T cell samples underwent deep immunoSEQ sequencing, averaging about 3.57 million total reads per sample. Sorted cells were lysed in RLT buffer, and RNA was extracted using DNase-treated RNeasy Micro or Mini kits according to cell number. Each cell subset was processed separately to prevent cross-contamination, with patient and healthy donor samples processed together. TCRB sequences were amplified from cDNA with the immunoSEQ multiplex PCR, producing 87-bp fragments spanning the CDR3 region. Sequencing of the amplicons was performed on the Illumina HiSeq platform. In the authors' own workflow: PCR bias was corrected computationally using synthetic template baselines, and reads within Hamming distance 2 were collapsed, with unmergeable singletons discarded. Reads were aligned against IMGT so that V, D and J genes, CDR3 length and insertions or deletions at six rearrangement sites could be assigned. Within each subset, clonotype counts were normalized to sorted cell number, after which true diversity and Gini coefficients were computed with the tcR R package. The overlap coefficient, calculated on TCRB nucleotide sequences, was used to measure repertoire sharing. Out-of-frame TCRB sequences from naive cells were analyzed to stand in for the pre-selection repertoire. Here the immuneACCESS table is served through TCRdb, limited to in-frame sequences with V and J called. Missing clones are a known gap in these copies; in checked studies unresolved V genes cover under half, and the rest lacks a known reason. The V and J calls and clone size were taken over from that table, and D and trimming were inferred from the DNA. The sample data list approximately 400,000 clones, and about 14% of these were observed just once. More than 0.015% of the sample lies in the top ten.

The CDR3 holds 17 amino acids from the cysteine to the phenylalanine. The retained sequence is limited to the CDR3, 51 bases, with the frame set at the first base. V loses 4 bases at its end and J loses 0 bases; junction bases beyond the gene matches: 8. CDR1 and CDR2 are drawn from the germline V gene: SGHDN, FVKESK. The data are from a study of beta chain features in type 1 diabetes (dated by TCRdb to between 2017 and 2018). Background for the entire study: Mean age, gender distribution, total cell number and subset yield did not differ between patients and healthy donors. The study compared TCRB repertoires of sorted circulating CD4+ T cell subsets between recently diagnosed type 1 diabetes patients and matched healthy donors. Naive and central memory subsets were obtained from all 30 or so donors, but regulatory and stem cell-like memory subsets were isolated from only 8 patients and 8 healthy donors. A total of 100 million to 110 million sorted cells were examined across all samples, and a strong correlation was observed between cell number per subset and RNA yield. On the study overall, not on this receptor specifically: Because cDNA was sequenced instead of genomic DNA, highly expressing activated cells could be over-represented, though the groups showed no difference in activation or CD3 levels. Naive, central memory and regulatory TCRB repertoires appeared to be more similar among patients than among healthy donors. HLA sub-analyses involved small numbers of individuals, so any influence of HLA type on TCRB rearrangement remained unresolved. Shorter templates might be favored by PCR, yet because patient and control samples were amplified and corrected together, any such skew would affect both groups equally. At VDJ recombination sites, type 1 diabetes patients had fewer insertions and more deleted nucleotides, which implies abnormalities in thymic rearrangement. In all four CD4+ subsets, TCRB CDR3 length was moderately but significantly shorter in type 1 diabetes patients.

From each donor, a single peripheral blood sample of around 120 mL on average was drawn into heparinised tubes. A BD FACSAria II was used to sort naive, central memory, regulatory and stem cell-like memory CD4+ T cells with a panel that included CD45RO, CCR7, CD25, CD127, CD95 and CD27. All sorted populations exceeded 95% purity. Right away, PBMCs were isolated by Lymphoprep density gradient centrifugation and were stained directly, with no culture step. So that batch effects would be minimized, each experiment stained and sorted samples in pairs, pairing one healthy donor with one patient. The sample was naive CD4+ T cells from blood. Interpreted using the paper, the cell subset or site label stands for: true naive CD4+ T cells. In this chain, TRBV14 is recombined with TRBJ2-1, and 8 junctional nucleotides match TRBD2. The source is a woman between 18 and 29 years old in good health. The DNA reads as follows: TGTGCCAGCAGCCCTCCTCCCGGGACTAGCTCCTACAATGAGCAGTTCTTC. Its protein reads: CASSPPPGTSSYNEQFF.